This is a list of T cell receptor beta chains from one sample in a study of vaccination effects on CD4 cells after COVID-19. These TCRs' antigens remain unknown. Clones were read by immunoSEQ multiplex PCR, and TCRdb kept only the in-frame ones, dropping some. The sample includes some 68,000 clones, 80% to 85% of them seen just once. Sequencing used CD4+ T cells from PBMCs cultured with HCoV-229E spike peptides, obtained after COVID-19 vaccination. The source is a human donor who received a COVID-19 vaccine. CDR3s include the opening cysteine and the closing phenylalanine or tryptophan. Each record gives: D gene, J gene, clone size, V gene, CDR3 length, CDR3 DNA, CDR3 protein. D genes are given only for firm matches. Clone size is given for some rows only: seen once, a few or many times, or a class if the clone is expanded.

NA,TRBJ2-1,once,TRBV2,13,TGTGCCAGCAGTGATGTCGGGGAACTTGAGCAGTTCTTC,CASSDVGELEQFF
NA,TRBJ1-4,NA,TRBV7-2,15,TGTGCCAGCAGCCCTACTCGGGCGCTTAATGAAAAACTGTTTTTT,CASSPTRALNEKLFF
NA,TRBJ1-1,NA,TRBV5-4,15,TGTGCCAGCAGCTTGGAGGGGGGCGCGTACACTGAAGCTTTCTTT,CASSLEGGAYTEAFF
NA,TRBJ1-6,NA,TRBV12-3/TRBV12-4,12,TGTGCCAGCAGCCCCGGGGGTTCACCCCTCCACTTT,CASSPGGSPLHF
NA,TRBJ1-2,NA,TRBV21-1,9,TGTGCCAGCATCTATGGCTACACCTTC,CASIYGYTF
NA,TRBJ2-5,NA,TRBV9,16,TGTGCCAGCAGCGCCCGAGGAACTAGCTCCCAAGAGACCCAGTACTTC,CASSARGTSSQETQYF
NA,TRBJ2-1,NA,TRBV4-1,16,TGCGCCAGCAGCCAAGGTTGGGGGACGGGAAGGAATGAGCAGTTCTTC,CASSQGWGTGRNEQFF
TRBD2,TRBJ2-5,NA,TRBV5-8,16,TGTGCCAGCCCCCAAATCCCCCTAGCGGACCAAGAGACCCAGTACTTC,CASPQIPLADQETQYF
NA,TRBJ2-5,NA,TRBV10-3,16,TGTGCCATCAGTGATCCCATGGGTTTGGGCGTAGAGACCCAGTACTTC,CAISDPMGLGVETQYF
NA,TRBJ1-2,NA,TRBV7-2,14,TGTGCCAGCAGCCCAAGGGCCCCGGTTGGTGGCTACACCTTC,CASSPRAPVGGYTF
NA,TRBJ1-2,NA,TRBV4-2,15,TGTGCCAGCAGCCAACATGAACAGGAAAACTATGGCTACACCTTC,CASSQHEQENYGYTF
TRBD1,TRBJ1-3,NA,TRBV18,15,TGTGCCAGCTCACCCAGGGGGATCTCTGGAAACACCATATATTTT,CASSPRGISGNTIYF
NA,TRBJ1-1,NA,TRBV7-6,15,TGTGCCAGCAGCTTCCGCAGGGGCATGAACACTGAAGCTTTCTTT,CASSFRRGMNTEAFF
TRBD2,TRBJ2-3,once,TRBV5-1,16,TGCGCCAGCAGCCCAGAGGGACTAGCGGGGGGAGATACGCAGTATTTT,CASSPEGLAGGDTQYF
TRBD1,TRBJ1-5,NA,TRBV2,14,TGTGCCAGCAGGGGGGACAGGGAGGGGCAGCCCCAGCATTTT,CASRGDREGQPQHF
TRBD1,TRBJ2-5,NA,TRBV4-2,15,TGTGCCAGCAGCCCCCGGGACAGGGGGTCGGAGACCCAGTACTTC,CASSPRDRGSETQYF
NA,TRBJ2-5,NA,TRBV29-1,12,TGCAGCGTTCACAGGGCCCAAGAGACCCAGTACTTC,CSVHRAQETQYF
TRBD1,TRBJ1-5,NA,TRBV19,15,TGTGCCAGTAGTGGCCAGACAGGGGGTAATCAGCCCCAGCATTTT,CASSGQTGGNQPQHF
NA,TRBJ1-3,few,TRBV28,13,TGTGCCAGCAGTTTGACAACTGGAAACACCATATATTTT,CASSLTTGNTIYF
TRBD1,TRBJ1-2,NA,TRBV15,14,TGTGCCACCAGCAGAGGGACAGGGTACTATGGCTACACCTTC,CATSRGTGYYGYTF
TRBD2,TRBJ2-2,NA,TRBV7-3,14,TGTGCCAGCAGCCGAGGGACTAGTAACGGGGAGCTGTTTTTT,CASSRGTSNGELFF
TRBD1,TRBJ1-4,NA,TRBV7-9,15,TGTGCCAGCAGCTTAACCGGGACAGGGAATGAAAAACTGTTTTTT,CASSLTGTGNEKLFF
NA,TRBJ1-2,NA,TRBV11-2,13,TGTGCCAGCAGCTCTATGGCGGAGCGGGGCTACACCTTC,CASSSMAERGYTF
TRBD1,TRBJ1-5,NA,TRBV27,17,TGTGCCAGCAGTCGCGGACAGGTACCTTATAGCAATCAGCCCCAGCATTTT,CASSRGQVPYSNQPQHF
NA,TRBJ2-6,NA,TRBV5-8,17,TGTGCCAGCAGCTCCTGGAGGGACGTCTCTGGGGCCAACGTCCTGACTTTC,CASSSWRDVSGANVLTF
TRBD1,TRBJ2-2,NA,TRBV5-1,17,TGCGCCAGCAGCCAAGGGGGGACAGGGCCGAACACCGGGGAGCTGTTTTTT,CASSQGGTGPNTGELFF